These T cell receptor beta chains were read from a single sample in a study of blood T cell repertoires in COVID-19. The repertoire was sequenced with immunoSEQ multiplex PCR; TCRdb's copy has only in-frame clones and lacks some. The data show 200,000 to 250,000 clones, around 84% seen once. The sample consisted of PBMCs or T cells enriched from blood (not recorded which). The origin of the receptors is a woman aged 40 to 49 who had recovered from COVID-19. CDR3s include the opening cysteine and the closing phenylalanine or tryptophan. Each record gives: clone size, D gene, J gene, V gene, CDR3 DNA, CDR3 protein. D genes are given only for firm matches. Part of the rows lack a size; the others show once, few, many or a class for expanded clones.

clone_size: once
d_call: TRBD2
j_call: TRBJ2-3
v_call: TRBV2
cdr3_nt: TGTGCCAGCAGTGATCCTGTCGGGACTAGACCCCATCAGGTGGATACGCAGTATTTT
cdr3_aa: CASSDPVGTRPHQVDTQYF

clone_size: .
d_call: .
j_call: TRBJ2-1
v_call: TRBV11-3
cdr3_nt: TGTGCCAGCAGCTCAGGGGGAGCGGGTGAGCAGTTCTTC
cdr3_aa: CASSSGGAGEQFF

clone_size: once
d_call: .
j_call: TRBJ2-2
v_call: TRBV5-1
cdr3_nt: TGCGCCAGCAGCTTGGACAGGAGTAACACCGGGGAGCTGTTTTTT
cdr3_aa: CASSLDRSNTGELFF

clone_size: .
d_call: .
j_call: TRBJ1-5
v_call: TRBV19
cdr3_nt: TGTGCCAGCAACTACGAAAACAGGGATCAGCCCCAGCATTTT
cdr3_aa: CASNYENRDQPQHF

clone_size: .
d_call: .
j_call: TRBJ2-2
v_call: TRBV24-1
cdr3_nt: TGTGCCACCGCCAGGACAGCGAACACCGGGGAGCTGTTTTTT
cdr3_aa: CATARTANTGELFF

clone_size: few
d_call: .
j_call: TRBJ1-1
v_call: TRBV11-2
cdr3_nt: TGTGCCAGCAGCTTAGATTCAGTGGAGTACGCTTTCTTT
cdr3_aa: CASSLDSVEYAFF

clone_size: .
d_call: TRBD1
j_call: TRBJ1-2
v_call: TRBV5-6
cdr3_nt: TGTGCCAGCAGTCTAGGACAGGGGAGCTACACCTTC
cdr3_aa: CASSLGQGSYTF

clone_size: .
d_call: .
j_call: TRBJ2-1
v_call: TRBV7-8
cdr3_nt: TGTGCCAGCAGCTTAGCTCCACAGGGAATAGGGTACAATGAGCAGTTCTTC
cdr3_aa: CASSLAPQGIGYNEQFF

clone_size: .
d_call: TRBD1
j_call: TRBJ2-5
v_call: TRBV19
cdr3_nt: TGTGCCAGTATGGACAGGAAAGAGACCCAGTACTTC
cdr3_aa: CASMDRKETQYF

clone_size: .
d_call: .
j_call: TRBJ2-2
v_call: TRBV5-1
cdr3_nt: TGCGCCAGCAGACAGATGAACACCGGGGAGCTGTTTTTT
cdr3_aa: CASRQMNTGELFF

clone_size: .
d_call: .
j_call: TRBJ1-5
v_call: TRBV7-8
cdr3_nt: TGTGCCAGCAGCACAGGGAGGGATACTAATCAGCCCCAGCATTTT
cdr3_aa: CASSTGRDTNQPQHF

clone_size: .
d_call: TRBD1
j_call: TRBJ1-2
v_call: TRBV6-5
cdr3_nt: TGTGCCAGCAGACTTTCAGGGGGTTTCTATGGCTACACCTTC
cdr3_aa: CASRLSGGFYGYTF

clone_size: .
d_call: .
j_call: TRBJ1-6
v_call: TRBV4-3
cdr3_nt: TGCGCCAGCAGCCAAGATCATCAGGGCCTGAGTGGTTCACCCCTCCACTTT
cdr3_aa: CASSQDHQGLSGSPLHF

clone_size: .
d_call: .
j_call: TRBJ2-4
v_call: TRBV2
cdr3_nt: TGTGCCAGCAGTGTCTCCGGGACGGGGGTCATTCAGTACTTC
cdr3_aa: CASSVSGTGVIQYF

clone_size: .
d_call: TRBD2
j_call: TRBJ2-1
v_call: TRBV29-1
cdr3_nt: TGCAGCGGCCGTTTTAGCGGGAGGTTAGATGAGCAGTTCTTC
cdr3_aa: CSGRFSGRLDEQFF

clone_size: few
d_call: TRBD1
j_call: TRBJ1-5
v_call: TRBV5-4
cdr3_nt: TGTGCCAGCAGCCGAGGCAGGGGGCTCGATCAGCCCCAGCATTTT
cdr3_aa: CASSRGRGLDQPQHF

clone_size: .
d_call: .
j_call: TRBJ1-3
v_call: TRBV28
cdr3_nt: TGTGCCAGCAGTTTTAGGAGCTCTGGAAACACCATATATTTT
cdr3_aa: CASSFRSSGNTIYF

clone_size: few
d_call: TRBD1
j_call: TRBJ1-2
v_call: TRBV29-1
cdr3_nt: TGCAGCGTTGAGTCGGACAGGGGGCTATATGGCTACACCTTC
cdr3_aa: CSVESDRGLYGYTF

clone_size: .
d_call: .
j_call: TRBJ1-1
v_call: TRBV16
cdr3_nt: TGTGCCAGCAGCCAATTCCCAACCGCAGGGGCTATGAACACTGAAGCTTTCTTT
cdr3_aa: CASSQFPTAGAMNTEAFF

clone_size: once
d_call: TRBD2
j_call: TRBJ2-3
v_call: TRBV13
cdr3_nt: TGTGCCAGCAGATTCGAGCGGGAGAGGGAAGATACGCAGTATTTT
cdr3_aa: CASRFEREREDTQYF

clone_size: .
d_call: .
j_call: TRBJ2-7
v_call: TRBV15
cdr3_nt: TGTGCCACCAGCTCAGAGAGGGGGGGATCTTACGAGCAGTACTTC
cdr3_aa: CATSSERGGSYEQYF

clone_size: .
d_call: TRBD2
j_call: TRBJ2-2
v_call: TRBV18
cdr3_nt: TGTGCCAGCTCAGCTTTTTTTACAGCGGGAGACACCGGGGAGCTGTTTTTT
cdr3_aa: CASSAFFTAGDTGELFF

clone_size: .
d_call: TRBD2
j_call: TRBJ2-1
v_call: TRBV7-3
cdr3_nt: TGTGCCAGCAGTCCAACTACTAGCGGGAGGGCCGGAAATGAGCAGTTCTTC
cdr3_aa: CASSPTTSGRAGNEQFF

clone_size: .
d_call: .
j_call: TRBJ2-7
v_call: TRBV28
cdr3_nt: TGTGCCAGCAGCGACGGGGGAACCTACGAGCAGTACTTC
cdr3_aa: CASSDGGTYEQYF

clone_size: few
d_call: .
j_call: TRBJ1-5
v_call: TRBV10-1
cdr3_nt: TGCGCCAGCAGTGAGGGTGGGGAGTATAGCAATCAGCCCCAGCATTTT
cdr3_aa: CASSEGGEYSNQPQHF

clone_size: .
d_call: .
j_call: TRBJ1-2
v_call: TRBV28
cdr3_nt: TGTGCCAGCAAGCTCCCAGGAACCGCTAACTATGGCTACACCTTC
cdr3_aa: CASKLPGTANYGYTF

clone_size: once
d_call: TRBD2
j_call: TRBJ2-1
v_call: TRBV19
cdr3_nt: TGTGCCAGTAGTGTCCGGACTAGCGGATACAATGAGCAGTTCTTC
cdr3_aa: CASSVRTSGYNEQFF

clone_size: many
d_call: .
j_call: TRBJ1-1
v_call: TRBV30
cdr3_nt: TGTGCCTGGGGGGGCAGGTTGAACACTGAAGCTTTCTTT
cdr3_aa: CAWGGRLNTEAFF

clone_size: .
d_call: TRBD1
j_call: TRBJ1-2
v_call: TRBV5-1
cdr3_nt: TGCGCCAGCAGCTTGGAGACAGGGCCCAATGGCTACACCTTC
cdr3_aa: CASSLETGPNGYTF

clone_size: .
d_call: .
j_call: TRBJ2-1
v_call: TRBV5-1
cdr3_nt: TGCGCCAGCAGCCCCGCAAGAACGGGAGTCCGGAATGAGCAGTTCTTC
cdr3_aa: CASSPARTGVRNEQFF

clone_size: .
d_call: TRBD1
j_call: TRBJ2-7
v_call: TRBV15
cdr3_nt: TGTGCCACCAGCACTAGACAGGGAAGAGGCTACGAGCAGTACTTC
cdr3_aa: CATSTRQGRGYEQYF

clone_size: .
d_call: .
j_call: TRBJ2-1
v_call: TRBV21-1
cdr3_nt: TGTGCCAGCACGCCAGGGGTAGCGGGAGGGAGGAGCAATGAGCAGTTCTTC
cdr3_aa: CASTPGVAGGRSNEQFF

clone_size: few
d_call: TRBD1
j_call: TRBJ2-5
v_call: TRBV24-1
cdr3_nt: TGTGCCACCAGTGACCCGACAGGGGGCGAAGAGACCCAGTACTTC
cdr3_aa: CATSDPTGGEETQYF

clone_size: once
d_call: TRBD1
j_call: TRBJ2-1
v_call: TRBV28
cdr3_nt: TGTGCCAGCAGTTCCATGGGACAGGGGAGGGATGAGCAGTTCTTC
cdr3_aa: CASSSMGQGRDEQFF

clone_size: .
d_call: TRBD1
j_call: TRBJ1-2
v_call: TRBV10-3
cdr3_nt: TGTGCCATCAGTGATGGACAGGGGCCGTCCTACACCTTC
cdr3_aa: CAISDGQGPSYTF

clone_size: .
d_call: .
j_call: TRBJ1-4
v_call: TRBV28
cdr3_nt: TGTGCCAGCAGTCACAACGGGGAAAAACTGTTTTTT
cdr3_aa: CASSHNGEKLFF

clone_size: .
d_call: TRBD2
j_call: TRBJ2-1
v_call: TRBV30
cdr3_nt: TGTGCCTGGACGAGCGGGGGCCCCTACAATGAGCAGTTCTTC
cdr3_aa: CAWTSGGPYNEQFF

clone_size: .
d_call: .
j_call: TRBJ2-6
v_call: TRBV5-1
cdr3_nt: TGCGCCAGCAGCTTGGCGGGTGCGGGGGGGGCCAACGTCCTGACTTTC
cdr3_aa: CASSLAGAGGANVLTF

clone_size: .
d_call: TRBD1
j_call: TRBJ2-1
v_call: TRBV5-1
cdr3_nt: TGCGCCAGCAGCTTCCGGGACAGAGACTACAATGAGCAGTTCTTC
cdr3_aa: CASSFRDRDYNEQFF

clone_size: .
d_call: .
j_call: TRBJ1-5
v_call: TRBV6-5
cdr3_nt: TGTGCCAGCAGTTTGACAAGCGGTATGCAGCCCCAGCATTTT
cdr3_aa: CASSLTSGMQPQHF

clone_size: .
d_call: TRBD1
j_call: TRBJ2-1
v_call: TRBV10-3
cdr3_nt: TGTGCCATCAGTGGACCGGGACAGGGGACTTCCTACAATGAGCAGTTCTTC
cdr3_aa: CAISGPGQGTSYNEQFF

clone_size: few
d_call: TRBD1
j_call: TRBJ2-7
v_call: TRBV10-3
cdr3_nt: TGTGCCATCAGGAAGGACAGGTCCTCCTACGAGCAGTACTTC
cdr3_aa: CAIRKDRSSYEQYF

clone_size: .
d_call: TRBD1
j_call: TRBJ1-5
v_call: TRBV28
cdr3_nt: TGTGCCGCAAAGGACAGGGGGTACGAGGGCAATCAGCCCCAGCATTTT
cdr3_aa: CAAKDRGYEGNQPQHF

clone_size: .
d_call: .
j_call: TRBJ2-1
v_call: TRBV19
cdr3_nt: TGTGCCAGTAGTATGGTAGGTGTCGGGGATGAGCAGTTCTTC
cdr3_aa: CASSMVGVGDEQFF

clone_size: once
d_call: TRBD2
j_call: TRBJ2-5
v_call: TRBV12-5
cdr3_nt: TGTGCTAGTGGTCCCGGGACTAGCGGAAACCAAGAGACCCAGTACTTC
cdr3_aa: CASGPGTSGNQETQYF

clone_size: .
d_call: TRBD1
j_call: TRBJ1-4
v_call: TRBV19
cdr3_nt: TGTGCCAGTGGGCCAGGGCCGACAGGGGCCAATTTT
cdr3_aa: CASGPGPTGANF

clone_size: .
d_call: .
j_call: TRBJ2-3
v_call: TRBV29-1
cdr3_nt: TGCAGCGTCCTACTAGCAGGCACAGATACGCAGTATTTT
cdr3_aa: CSVLLAGTDTQYF